The 27 T cell receptor beta chains reported below all come from one sample, sequenced in a study of coeliac disease. The table came from immunoSEQ multiplex PCR; TCRdb's copy has only in-frame clones and leaves some out. The sample holds 2,000 to 2,500 clones, more than 55% seen once. The sample comprised lamina propria lymphocytes from the gut. Receptors were obtained from a woman aged 45-65 years with celiac disease on a gluten-free diet.

The chain recombines TRBV6-5 with TRBJ1-2, with 7 bases lining up with TRBD1. The J segment lost 2 bases and the V segment lost 6 bases, leaving 3 bases of the junction unmatched. Germline values: CDR1 MNHEY, CDR2 SVGAGI. This CDR3 is 13 amino acids long. The CDR3 DNA reads as TGTGCCAGCAGGCGGGACAGCAACTATGGCTACACCTTC. This encodes CASRRDSNYGYTF.

The chain links TRBV21-1 to TRBJ2-3; TRBD1, the table's D call, lacks a check against the DNA. TRBV21-1 is labeled a pseudogene. The CDR3 contains 14 residues. CDR3 loop: CACGRDRDTDTQYF. CDR3 nucleotide sequence: TGTGCTTGCGGGCGGGACAGAGACACAGATACGCAGTATTTT.

The chain recombines TRBV6-6 with TRBJ2-1; maybe TRBD1 (7 bases). Germline V CDR1 and CDR2: MNHNY, SVGAGI (reference sequence). The CDR3 sequence is 12 residues long. Trimming took off 0 bases at V and 15 bases at J, with 12 bases between the two ends. In DNA form, the CDR3 reads TGTGCCAGCAGTTACTCTGGGCAGGGGGGGTTCTTC. Residues: CASSYSGQGGFF.

The chain combines TRBV4-2 with TRBJ2-2; D uncertain. Germline V gene lookup returns CDR1 LGHNA and CDR2 YNFKEQ. The CDR3 length is 17 residues. Trimming took 0 bases from V and 3 from J, leaving 14 bases between them. In DNA, the CDR3 is TGTGCCAGCAGCCAAGATCCCTCACTACGGCACACCGGGGAGCTGTTTTTT. Translating it yields CASSQDPSLRHTGELFF.

This chain uses TRBV5-1 with TRBJ2-1; unclear D gene. The CDR3 loop spans 17 amino acids. Deletions cut 4 bases from V and 2 bases from J, with 19 bases between. Germline values: CDR1 SGHRS, CDR2 YFSETQ. CDR3 loop: CASSMELPMIAYNEQFF. CDR3 in DNA: TGCGCCAGCAGCATGGAGCTTCCAATGATCGCCTACAATGAGCAGTTCTTC.

The gene calls are TRBV18 and TRBJ1-2; D uncertain. The V and J ends lost 0 bases and 4 bases respectively, with 9 bases between them. CDR1 is KGHSH, CDR2 LQKENI, per germline. The CDR3 runs 14 residues. As DNA, the CDR3 is TGTGCCAGCTCACCACCGGAGAAGTCCTATGGCTACACCTTC. Translating it yields CASSPPEKSYGYTF. Looking up the rest from reference TRBV18 and TRBJ1-2 gives the full variable domain: NAGVMQNPRHLVRRRGQEARLRCSPMKGHSHVYWYRQLPEEGLKFMVYLQKENIIDESGMPKERFSAEFPKEGPSILRIQQVVRGDSAAYFCASSPPEKSYGYTFGSGTRLTVV.

The rearrangement links TRBV27 to TRBJ1-5; the D gene is possibly TRBD1 (5 bases). CDR1 is MNHEY, CDR2 SMNVEV, per germline (reference sequence). This CDR3 is 13 amino acids long. Trimming cost V 5 bases and J 2 bases, with 7 bases left between them. CDR3 nucleotide sequence: TGTGCCAGCAGTGAACAGGGCAATCAGCCCCAGCATTTT. Encoded protein: CASSEQGNQPQHF.

This rearrangement joins TRBV2 to TRBJ1-2, with D possibly being TRBD1 (6 bases). V was trimmed by 6 bases and J by 4 bases, leaving 18 bases between them. This CDR3 is built from 15 residues. Germline-derived CDR1 and CDR2 are SNHLY and FYNNEI. The CDR3 spells CASRAGRQDFYGYTF. The CDR3 DNA sequence: TGTGCCAGCAGGGCCGGTCGACAGGACTTCTATGGCTACACCTTC. The full variable domain, in which reference TRBV2 and TRBJ1-2 provide the parts outside the CDR3, is EPEVTQTPSHQVTQMGQEVILRCVPISNHLYFYWYRQILGQKVEFLVSFYNNEISEKSEIFDDQFSVERPDGSNFTLKIRSTKLEDSAMYFCASRAGRQDFYGYTFGSGTRLTVV.

V and J are TRBV14 and TRBJ2-5; TRBD1 matches 12 bases. Trimming at V came to 1 base and at J to 5 bases, leaving 5 bases not matched to a gene. In germline, CDR1 is SGHDN, CDR2 FVKESK. The length of the CDR3 is 16 residues. CDR3 DNA: TGTGCCAGCAGCCAAGCCGGGACAGGGGGCTGGGAGACCCAGTACTTC. Encoded protein: CASSQAGTGGWETQYF.

The chain employs TRBV27 and TRBJ1-4; no reliable D call. Germline V gives CDR1 MNHEY, CDR2 SMNVEV (reference sequence). V was cut by 2 bases and J by 3 bases, with 10 bases left in between. CDR3 length equals 15 residues. CDR3 nucleotide sequence: TGTGCCAGCAGTTTAAATTACGGGTCTAATGAAAAACTGTTTTTT. This codes for CASSLNYGSNEKLFF.

This clone showed up just once. This rearrangement joins TRBV5-1 to TRBJ2-2; 7 bases match TRBD1. Germline CDR1 SGHRS, CDR2 YFSETQ. The length of the CDR3 is 18 residues. The V segment lost 1 base and the J segment 5 bases; nucleotides outside the gene matches: 14. CDR3 region: CASSLKERTGAPTGELFF. The CDR3 DNA reads as TGCGCCAGCAGCTTGAAGGAGCGTACAGGGGCACCGACCGGGGAGCTGTTTTTT.

This clone appeared once. This sequence joins TRBV7-8 and TRBJ1-1, with D hard to call. Trimming took 1 base from V and 7 from J, leaving 10 bases between them. Germline CDR1 SGHVS, CDR2 FQNEAQ. The CDR3 covers 13 residues. CDR3 region: CASSLGGAGEAFF. As DNA, the CDR3 is TGTGCCAGCAGCTTAGGGGGAGCAGGTGAAGCTTTCTTT.

The J gene is TRBJ2-5, the V gene TRBV5-1; D may be TRBD1 (6 bases). The CDR3 is made up of 14 amino acids. In germline, CDR1 is SGHRS, CDR2 YFSETQ. The ends were cut back, 4 bases at V and 3 bases at J, with 13 bases in the middle. CDR3 region: CASSLQQGEETQYF. DNA of the CDR3: TGCGCCAGCAGCCTCCAACAGGGTGAAGAGACCCAGTACTTC.

This clone was found a few times. This chain uses TRBV7-8 with TRBJ1-5; tentatively, D is TRBD1 (5 bases). CDR3 length: 15 amino acids. Germline-derived CDR1 and CDR2 are SGHVS and FQNEAQ. Between the trimmed V and J ends, which lost 6 bases and 1 base, there was a span of 13 bases. The CDR3 nucleotides read TGTGCCAGCAGTACCTGGGGGGAAAGCAATCAGCCCCAGCATTTT. This encodes CASSTWGESNQPQHF.

This clone qualifies as large. The chain couples TRBV7-2 to TRBJ1-5; D is unclear. The CDR3 is 13 amino acids. V lost 8 bases and J 3 bases, leaving 11 bases between the germline ends. Germline values: CDR1 SGHTA, CDR2 FQGNSA. CDR3 protein: CASAGSINQPQHF. CDR3 nucleotide sequence: TGTGCCAGCGCGGGCAGTATCAATCAGCCCCAGCATTTT.

This clone was counted between two and nine times. CDR3 DNA sequence: TGTGCCGCCCGTAAGGGGGCGCGGGGTAACACTGAAGCTTTCTTT. Translation gives CAARKGARGNTEAFF. V usage is TRBV21-1 and J usage is TRBJ1-1; the table assigns TRBD1, which was not confirmed against the DNA. TRBV21-1 corresponds to a pseudogene. The CDR3 is 15 residues long.

The rearrangement joins TRBV5-1 to TRBJ1-1, with 7 bases fitting TRBD1. V dropped 4 bases and J dropped 0; count of bases not matched to a gene: 9. Germline V gene lookup returns CDR1 SGHRS and CDR2 YFSETQ. CDR3 size: 16 residues. The CDR3 sequence is CASSRGDSSMNTEAFF. CDR3 DNA: TGCGCCAGCAGCCGCGGGGACAGCTCCATGAACACTGAAGCTTTCTTT.

The V and J genes are TRBV4-1 and TRBJ2-5; D is perhaps TRBD1 (6 bases). The germline V gene encodes CDR1 MGHRA and CDR2 YSYEKL. V was shortened by 1 base and J by 2 bases, with 11 bases between the two germline ends. The CDR3 is made up of 15 amino acids. CDR3 sequence: CASSQGWTAQETQYF. CDR3 nucleotide sequence: TGCGCCAGCAGCCAAGGTTGGACAGCTCAAGAGACCCAGTACTTC.

The chain combines TRBV7-9 with TRBJ2-7; D is ambiguous. There are 11 residues in the CDR3. Germline V gene data show CDR1 as SEHNR and CDR2 as FQNEAQ (reference sequence). Trimming left V 5 bases short and J 2 bases short, with 4 bases between. Here the CDR3 reads CASSPAYEQYF. The CDR3 nucleotides are TGTGCCAGCAGCCCCGCCTACGAGCAGTACTTC.

This chain links TRBV7-2 with TRBJ1-5; tentative D call: TRBD1 (6 bases). Germline V gives CDR1 SGHTA, CDR2 FQGNSA. This CDR3 region has 15 residues. Trimming took off 3 bases at V and 5 bases at J, with 14 bases between the two ends. Here the CDR3 reads CASSFVGGFDQPQHF. The CDR3 DNA is TGTGCCAGCAGCTTTGTTGGGGGCTTCGATCAGCCCCAGCATTTT.

The V call is TRBV5-6, the J call TRBJ1-2, with D perhaps TRBD1 (5 bases). The CDR3 is made up of 13 amino acids. Germline V lookup: CDR1 SGHDT, CDR2 YYEEEE. V shed 1 base and J shed 6 bases, with 10 bases lying between them. CDR3: CASSLSGSHGYTF. The DNA of the CDR3 is TGTGCCAGCAGCTTGTCAGGGTCGCATGGCTACACCTTC.

This clone was recorded a few times. This chain uses TRBV19 with TRBJ1-1; D unclear. Germline CDR1 reads LNHDA; CDR2 reads SQIVND (reference sequence). V lost 4 bases to trimming and J lost 1 base, with 10 bases between them. The CDR3 length is 14 residues. The DNA for the CDR3 is TGTGCCAGTAGTAGGGAGAGCAAGAACACTGAAGCTTTCTTT. Translated, it gives CASSRESKNTEAFF.

The chain has TRBV9 and TRBJ2-5; TRBD2 matches at 10 bases. The J call is doubtful: the DNA matches TRBJ2-7 better. Germline V lookup: CDR1 SGDLS, CDR2 YYNGEE. This CDR3 contains 14 residues. As DNA, the CDR3 is TGTGCCAGCAGCACTAGCGGGGCCTTATACGAGCAGTACTTC. It yields the protein CASSTSGALYEQYF.

This clone was observed a few times. This chain uses TRBV30 with TRBJ1-2; D possibly corresponds to TRBD1 (6 bases). Between the trimmed V and J ends, which lost 4 bases and 8 bases, there was a span of 14 bases. This CDR3 has 12 amino acids. The germline gives CDR1 GTSNPN, CDR2 SVGIG (reference sequence). CDR3 sequence reads: CAWKGGGWGYTF. The CDR3 nucleotides read TGTGCCTGGAAAGGGGGGGGTTGGGGCTACACCTTC.

V usage is TRBV19 and J usage is TRBJ1-5; D remains ambiguous. The CDR3 sequence is 13 residues long. CDR1 and CDR2 (germline): LNHDA, SQIVND (reference sequence). V was trimmed by 11 bases and J by 8 bases, leaving 19 bases between them. CDR3 residues: CAWEAVKWEPQHF. Here the CDR3 DNA reads TGTGCCTGGGAGGCAGTTAAGTGGGAGCCCCAGCATTTT.

As regards this clone: A read error may account for a junction end that differs from germline. Other DNA sequences in this specimen translate into the identical CDR3. This chain links TRBV7-2 with TRBJ1-6, with 9 nucleotides matching TRBD1. From germline, CDR1 is SGHTA and CDR2 FQGNSA. The CDR3 length is 15 residues. The CDR3 DNA sequence: TGTGCCAGCAGCTTAACCGGGACAGGGTATTCCCCCCTCCACTTT. Translation: CASSLTGTGYSPLHF.

V gene TRBV28 combines with J gene TRBJ1-1; 11 bases fit TRBD1. Trimming at V came to 5 bases and at J to 1 base, leaving 18 bases not matched to a gene. The CDR3 runs to 20 residues. Germline V gives CDR1 MDHEN, CDR2 SYDVKM. This CDR3 reads CASSSPGQGVTRVWNTEAFF. The CDR3 coding sequence is TGTGCCAGCAGTAGTCCGGGACAGGGGGTTACTCGCGTTTGGAACACTGAAGCTTTCTTT.